The clone carrying this T cell receptor (beta chain) has only a few counts. Its target is not known. Relative to the germline gene, one junction end is altered; a read error may explain this. This sample is drawn from a study of CD8 T cells in ankylosing spondylitis. Study-level findings and limits: A TCR beta motif of about eight highly homologous variants appeared characteristic of ankylosing spondylitis blood.

Via MiXCR, TCRdb re-called the 5' RACE reads, giving one row per CDR3 protein. The repertoire holds about 390,000 distinct CDR3 sequences, with 20% to 25% as singletons. Germline V gives CDR1 MDHEN, CDR2 SYDVKM. There are 10 residues in the CDR3. The specimen was blood, either unsorted or a sorted T cell fraction (not recorded which). The chain is built from TRBV28 and TRBJ1-1; D is unresolved. This TCR derives from a male donor with ankylosing spondylitis. The CDR3 DNA reads TGTGCCAGCAGTTTATGCACAGCGCTCTTT. Protein: CASSLCTALF.